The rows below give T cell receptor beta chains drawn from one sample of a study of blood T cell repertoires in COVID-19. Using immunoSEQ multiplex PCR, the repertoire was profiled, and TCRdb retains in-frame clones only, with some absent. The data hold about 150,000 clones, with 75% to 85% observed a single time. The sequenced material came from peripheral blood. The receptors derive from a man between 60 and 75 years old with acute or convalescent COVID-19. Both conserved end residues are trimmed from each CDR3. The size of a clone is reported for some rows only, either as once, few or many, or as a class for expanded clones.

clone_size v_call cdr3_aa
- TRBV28 ASRGGQGIGYT
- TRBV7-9 ASGYSWTQY
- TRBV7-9 ASSLETGGASEQF
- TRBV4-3 ASSQVPAGGTGELF
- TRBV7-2 ASSLEAGSSYEQY
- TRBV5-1 ASSRTGRREQF
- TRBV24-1 ATGQGAGANVLT
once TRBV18 ASSSGHRTDTQY
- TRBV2 ASGTSGTTGELF
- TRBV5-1 ASSQTSGGNTGELF
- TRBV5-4 ASSLQGAQRGYT
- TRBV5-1 ASSLTTGEREKLF
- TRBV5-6 ASSPPPRQGSSYEQY
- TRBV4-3 ASSPGTSGRALEQF
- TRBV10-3 AISEGGQPQH
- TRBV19 ASSNQHVGQGRPYEQY
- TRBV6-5 ASSGQSYNEQF
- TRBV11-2 ASSLGRAAGSQF
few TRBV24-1 ATSEWASNTEAF
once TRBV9 ASSEGPQSYEQY
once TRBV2 ASRGLAGIYEQF
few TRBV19 ASNHRVGNSPLH
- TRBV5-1 ASSLMGGRETQY
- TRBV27 ASSFSGTSGTYNEQF
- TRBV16 ASSQPDSLSNQPQH
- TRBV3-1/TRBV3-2 ASSPRGSEGRTDTQY
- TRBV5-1 ASSRGGSTRTSEQF
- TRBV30 AWSVGVGQGMTEAF
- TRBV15 ATSGGERTSLKAKNIQY
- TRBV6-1 ASSHYGGPELF
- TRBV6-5 ASSYSRNYGYT
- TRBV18 ASSFRVQETQY
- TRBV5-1 ASSRGGSATGELF
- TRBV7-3 ASSLGTGSYNEQF
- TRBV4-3 ASSTRQPSAPLH
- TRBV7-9 ASGEGTGGGYGYT
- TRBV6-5 ASSYSHRTEKTQY
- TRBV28 ASSFSTGGGEQY
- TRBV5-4 ASSPARGSTTNEKLF
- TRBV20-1 SASSASENTDTQY
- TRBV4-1 ASSQEAGGPGKTQY